These 20 T cell receptor beta chains share one sample of origin, sequenced in a study of CD8+CD57+ T cells in acquired aplastic anemia. TCR beta VDJ and CDR3 were profiled, and genomic DNA was the template. TCRdb reprocessed the reads with MiXCR, giving one entry per CDR3 protein. The table has hundreds of thousands of distinct CDR3 sequences, roughly 59% seen once. CD8+CD57+ cell expansion, shown by flow cytometry, had occurred in the patients selected for sequencing. The sequenced sample was sorted CD4+, CD8+, or CD8+CD57+ T cells (not recorded which) from PBMCs. All receptors derive from a human donor with aplastic anemia.

The rearrangement links TRBV2 to TRBJ2-6; the D is unclear. The CDR3 runs 14 residues. Deletions cut 5 bases from V and 0 bases from J, with 5 bases between. Germline V gene lookup returns CDR1 SNHLY and CDR2 FYNNEI. The DNA for the CDR3 is TGTGCCAGCAGTTCCAACTCTGGGGCCAACGTCCTGACTTTC. Translating it yields CASSSNSGANVLTF.

V gene TRBV2 combines with J gene TRBJ1-2; a weak D match, TRBD1 (5 bases). This CDR3 is 13 amino acids long. The germline V and J ends were trimmed by 6 bases and 0 bases, with 8 bases remaining between them. Per the germline V gene, CDR1 is SNHLY and CDR2 is FYNNEI. As DNA, the CDR3 is TGTGCCAGCAGGGGGGGGTCTAACTATGGCTACACCTTC. It translates to CASRGGSNYGYTF.

V usage is TRBV15 and J usage is TRBJ2-2; D not resolved. This CDR3 has 13 residues. CDR1 and CDR2 from the germline V gene are LNHNV and YYDKDF (reference sequence). V was trimmed by 0 bases and J by 7 bases, leaving 6 bases between them. CDR3 in amino acids: CATSRDGGGELFF. The DNA for the CDR3 is TGTGCCACCAGCAGAGATGGCGGCGGGGAGCTGTTTTTT.

The chain combines TRBV7-9 with TRBJ1-6; a possible D gene is TRBD1 (5 bases). V was trimmed by 5 bases and J by 5 bases, leaving 19 bases between them. The CDR3 consists of 17 residues. The germline gives CDR1 SEHNR, CDR2 FQNEAQ (reference sequence). CDR3 amino acids: CASSSYRPNFNNSPLHF. CDR3 nucleotides: TGTGCCAGCAGCAGTTACAGGCCCAACTTCAATAATTCACCCCTCCACTTT.

The chain is built from TRBV15 and TRBJ2-1; no definite D call. V lost 1 base, J lost 5 bases, and 15 bases lay in between. Germline V gene lookup returns CDR1 LNHNV and CDR2 YYDKDF (reference sequence). The CDR3 loop spans 16 amino acids. In DNA, the CDR3 is TGTGCCACCAGCAGAGGGGTCACCCCACCCGACAATGAGCAGTTCTTC. Its translation: CATSRGVTPPDNEQFF.

This clonotype came up once. The chain carries TRBV7-8 and TRBJ2-5, with D perhaps TRBD2 (6 bases). V lost 9 bases and J lost 9, with 23 bases in between. This CDR3 comprises 14 residues. CDR1 is SGHVS, CDR2 FQNEAQ, per germline. Here the CDR3 DNA reads TGTGCCAGTAGTATTGGGGGGAGCAATCAGCCCCAGTACTTC. It codes for CASSIGGSNQPQYF.

V gene TRBV29-1 combines with J gene TRBJ1-1, with TRBD1 matching over 8 bases. This CDR3 is 15 amino acids long. CDR1 is SQVTM, CDR2 ANQGSEA, per germline. V gave up 6 bases and J gave up 4 bases; unmatched junction bases: 13. CDR3 loop: CSVGGVQGEATEAFF. The CDR3 DNA reads as TGCAGCGTCGGGGGGGTACAGGGGGAGGCCACTGAAGCTTTCTTT.

This clonotype came up many times. The rearrangement uses TRBV20-1 and TRBJ1-2, with TRBD1 as a possible D gene (5 bases). V lost 1 base and J 7 bases, leaving 16 bases between the germline ends. The germline gives CDR1 DFQATT, CDR2 SNEGSKA (reference sequence). CDR3 size: 14 residues. The CDR3 nucleotides are TGCAGTGCTAGAGTTGGACTCGGGGCGGTTGGCTACACCTTC. Protein sequence: CSARVGLGAVGYTF.

This clonotype was counted ten times or more. This chain connects TRBV11-3 to TRBJ2-1; D is unresolved. The germline gives CDR1 SGHNT, CDR2 YENEEA. Trimming took 4 bases from V and 3 from J, leaving 7 bases between them. This CDR3 has 13 amino acids. CDR3 sequence reads: CASSSARYNEQFF. The CDR3 nucleotides are TGTGCCAGCAGCTCTGCACGCTACAATGAGCAGTTCTTC. Full variable domain (rest looked up from reference TRBV11-3 and TRBJ2-1): EAGVVQSPRYKIIEKKQPVAFWCNPISGHNTLYWYLQNLGQGPELLIRYENEEAVDDSQLPKDRFSAERLKGVDSTLKIQPAELGDSAVYLCASSSARYNEQFFGPGTRLTVL.

J is TRBJ2-1 and V is TRBV7-8, with D uncertain. The V end lost 4 bases, the J end lost 6 bases, and 13 bases lay between the germline ends. This CDR3 comprises 14 residues. The germline V gene has CDR1 SGHVS and CDR2 FQNEAQ. As DNA, the CDR3 is TGTGCCAGCAGCTCACCCAGTGGATTCAATGAGCAGTTCTTC. It is translated as CASSSPSGFNEQFF.

This clonotype has more than one count but fewer than ten. The chain uses TRBV10-3 and TRBJ2-5; D is undetermined. V was trimmed by 3 bases and J by 2 bases, leaving 7 bases between them. The CDR3 is 13 amino acids. CDR1 is ENHRY, CDR2 SYGVKD, per germline. CDR3 sequence reads: CAISEVGQETQYF. For the CDR3, the DNA is TGTGCCATCAGTGAAGTTGGACAAGAGACCCAGTACTTC.

The chain links TRBV10-3 to TRBJ2-1, with no clear D. The V gene lost 4 bases and the J gene lost 7 bases, with 11 bases spanning the gap. The CDR3 has 13 amino acids. The germline gives CDR1 ENHRY, CDR2 SYGVKD. This CDR3 reads CAISASVLNEQFF. The CDR3 bases are TGTGCCATCAGTGCCTCGGTATTGAATGAGCAGTTCTTC.

This chain connects TRBV10-2 to TRBJ1-4; a possible D gene is TRBD1 (6 bases). Trimming shortened V by 6 bases and J by 5 bases, and 16 bases separated the two germline ends. Germline V lookup: CDR1 WSHSY, CDR2 SAAADI. The CDR3 loop spans 15 amino acids. The CDR3 region has the DNA TGCGCCAGCAGCCCCGTGGACAGCAGGAATGAAAAACTGTTTTTT. It is translated as CASSPVDSRNEKLFF.

The chain uses TRBV2 and TRBJ1-2, with TRBD1 as a possible D gene (6 bases). V gave up 1 base and J gave up 4 bases, with 10 bases separating them. CDR1 SNHLY and CDR2 FYNNEI come from the germline V gene. The CDR3 totals 14 residues. DNA for the CDR3: TGTGCCAGCAGTGAAGGCAGGGGCGTCTATGGCTACACCTTC. Translating it yields CASSEGRGVYGYTF.

V usage is TRBV20-1 and J usage is TRBJ2-1; 8 nucleotides align to TRBD1. V shed 3 bases and J 8 bases; nucleotides not matched to a gene: 18. The CDR3 loop spans 17 amino acids. Germline V lookup: CDR1 DFQATT, CDR2 SNEGSKA (reference sequence). DNA for the CDR3: TGCAGTGCTAGCTCCCCGGACCGGGACAGGTTGTTGTATGAGCAGTTCTTC. This gives the protein CSASSPDRDRLLYEQFF.

The chain recombines TRBV9 with TRBJ2-3; 7 nucleotides match TRBD2. CDR3 size: 14 residues. Germline CDR1 and CDR2: SGDLS and YYNGEE. With V trimmed by 0 bases and J by 5 bases, 3 bases remained unmatched. In DNA, the CDR3 is TGTGCCAGCAGCGTAGGGCGGGAGAGAGATACGCAGTATTTT. It yields the protein CASSVGRERDTQYF.

As regards this clonotype: The junction departs from the called germline gene at one end, perhaps through a read error. The chain has TRBV24-1 and TRBJ2-3; a possible D gene is TRBD2 (5 bases). CDR1 and CDR2 from the germline V gene are KGHDR and SFDVKD. The CDR3 consists of 16 residues. In DNA, the CDR3 is TGTGCCACCAGTGGTTTGCAATTTGGCGGGACAGATACGCAGTATTTT. It translates to CATSGLQFGGTDTQYF.

V and J are TRBV15 and TRBJ1-4, with 8 bases that match TRBD1. Germline trimming cut 4 bases from V and 8 bases from J; bases unmatched to any gene: 9. This CDR3 is built from 15 residues. The germline V gene has CDR1 LNHNV and CDR2 YYDKDF (reference sequence). For the CDR3, the DNA is TGTGCCACCAGCACCTCGACAGGGGTCGAGGAAAAACTGTTTTTT. Translating gives CATSTSTGVEEKLFF.

The chain carries TRBV7-3 and TRBJ1-6; D is uncertain. The V and J ends lost 2 bases and 15 bases respectively, with 14 bases between them. This CDR3 has 13 residues. CDR1 and CDR2 from the germline V gene are SGHTA and FQGTGA. CDR3 sequence (DNA): TGTGCCAGCAGCTTAGCAATAAGGAAGCTCCTCCACTTT. This sequence encodes CASSLAIRKLLHF.

CDR3 bases: TGTGCCAGCAGTGAACCGGGGACAGAACTTACCTATGGCTACACCTTC. Residues: CASSEPGTELTYGYTF. The genes are TRBV2 and TRBJ1-2; 7 nucleotides match TRBD1. This CDR3 has 16 residues. The J segment lost 4 bases and the V segment lost 2 bases, leaving 10 bases of the junction unmatched. From germline, CDR1 is SNHLY and CDR2 FYNNEI.